These T cell receptor beta chains were read from a single sample in a study of blood T cell repertoires in COVID-19. Sequencing used immunoSEQ multiplex PCR; TCRdb keeps in-frame clones, though not all of them. The table records more than 150,000 clones, roughly 89% of them present only once. Specimen: peripheral blood. The receptors shown here come from a man aged 40-49 years with acute or convalescent COVID-19. CDR3s include the opening cysteine and the closing phenylalanine or tryptophan. The order of the fields is J gene, V gene, D gene, clone size, CDR3 protein, CDR3 DNA. The D gene is left open where the match is weak. Only part of the rows carry a size: once, few, many, or a class if the clone is expanded.

j_gene: TRBJ1-2; v_gene: TRBV18; d_gene: -; abundance: -; CDR3aa: CASSPPASGTSLVRWTF; CDR3nt: TGTGCCAGCTCACCACCGGCTTCTGGGACATCACTGGTTCGGTGGACCTTC
j_gene: TRBJ1-5; v_gene: TRBV6-2/TRBV6-3; d_gene: TRBD1; abundance: -; CDR3aa: CASSTTDRGLPSNQPQHF; CDR3nt: TGTGCCAGCAGTACGACGGACAGGGGACTACCTAGCAATCAGCCCCAGCATTTT
j_gene: TRBJ1-1; v_gene: TRBV6-5; d_gene: -; abundance: -; CDR3aa: CASRALNTEAFF; CDR3nt: TGTGCCAGCAGGGCTTTGAACACTGAAGCTTTCTTT
j_gene: TRBJ1-1; v_gene: TRBV19; d_gene: -; abundance: -; CDR3aa: CASSTLTWTQNTEAFF; CDR3nt: TGTGCCAGTAGTACCCTCACTTGGACACAGAACACTGAAGCTTTCTTT
j_gene: TRBJ2-3; v_gene: TRBV15; d_gene: -; abundance: -; CDR3aa: CATSSSYRSRTDTQYF; CDR3nt: TGTGCCACCAGCTCATCCTACAGGTCCCGGACAGATACGCAGTATTTT
j_gene: TRBJ1-1; v_gene: TRBV2; d_gene: -; abundance: once; CDR3aa: CASSEGPIGTEAFF; CDR3nt: TGTGCCAGCAGTGAGGGGCCAATAGGCACTGAAGCTTTCTTT
j_gene: TRBJ2-7; v_gene: TRBV7-2; d_gene: TRBD1; abundance: few; CDR3aa: CASSSPGQGAYEQYF; CDR3nt: TGTGCCAGCAGCTCACCGGGACAGGGGGCTTACGAGCAGTACTTC
j_gene: TRBJ2-3; v_gene: TRBV7-9; d_gene: TRBD2; abundance: -; CDR3aa: CASRERGNTDTQYF; CDR3nt: TGTGCCAGCAGAGAGCGGGGGAACACAGATACGCAGTATTTT
j_gene: TRBJ2-1; v_gene: TRBV7-9; d_gene: -; abundance: -; CDR3aa: CASSLDRVGEQFF; CDR3nt: TGTGCCAGCAGCTTAGACAGGGTCGGAGAGCAGTTCTTC
j_gene: TRBJ2-5; v_gene: TRBV7-2; d_gene: TRBD1; abundance: once; CDR3aa: CASSLAGGARETQYF; CDR3nt: TGTGCCAGCAGCTTAGCAGGGGGCGCGAGGGAGACCCAGTACTTC
j_gene: TRBJ2-1; v_gene: TRBV7-8; d_gene: -; abundance: -; CDR3aa: CASSLAVLGDEQFF; CDR3nt: TGTGCCAGCAGCTTAGCGGTCCTGGGCGATGAGCAGTTCTTC
j_gene: TRBJ1-6; v_gene: TRBV19; d_gene: TRBD1; abundance: once; CDR3aa: CASSRQGGNNSPLHF; CDR3nt: TGTGCCAGTAGTCGACAGGGGGGGAATAATTCACCCCTCCACTTT
j_gene: TRBJ1-1; v_gene: TRBV7-6; d_gene: -; abundance: -; CDR3aa: CASSAGGAWTEAFF; CDR3nt: TGTGCCAGCAGCGCGGGCGGGGCTTGGACTGAAGCTTTCTTT
j_gene: TRBJ1-2; v_gene: TRBV5-8; d_gene: TRBD1; abundance: -; CDR3aa: CASSRRRGLDYGYTF; CDR3nt: TGTGCCAGCAGCCGGCGCAGGGGGCTCGACTATGGCTACACCTTC
j_gene: TRBJ2-3; v_gene: TRBV6-4; d_gene: TRBD2; abundance: -; CDR3aa: CAPWRRGITDTQYF; CDR3nt: TGTGCCCCATGGCGGCGGGGGATCACAGATACGCAGTATTTT
j_gene: TRBJ2-7; v_gene: TRBV5-1; d_gene: -; abundance: -; CDR3aa: CASAMDRTYEQYF; CDR3nt: TGCGCCAGCGCGATGGACAGAACCTACGAGCAGTACTTC
j_gene: TRBJ1-4; v_gene: TRBV12-5; d_gene: -; abundance: -; CDR3aa: CASGPGTEKLFF; CDR3nt: TGTGCTAGTGGCCCCGGGACAGAAAAACTGTTTTTT
j_gene: TRBJ2-4; v_gene: TRBV9; d_gene: TRBD1; abundance: -; CDR3aa: CASSAGTENIQYF; CDR3nt: TGTGCCAGCAGCGCAGGGACAGAAAACATTCAGTACTTC
j_gene: TRBJ1-2; v_gene: TRBV15; d_gene: -; abundance: -; CDR3aa: CATSRVTGNYGYTF; CDR3nt: TGTGCCACCAGCAGAGTAACAGGGAACTATGGCTACACCTTC
j_gene: TRBJ1-2; v_gene: TRBV7-2; d_gene: -; abundance: -; CDR3aa: CASTLALGGRDYGYTF; CDR3nt: TGTGCCAGCACCCTTGCTTTGGGGGGGCGCGACTATGGCTACACCTTC
j_gene: TRBJ1-2; v_gene: TRBV7-2; d_gene: -; abundance: -; CDR3aa: CASSSTTGYYGYTF; CDR3nt: TGTGCCAGCAGCTCCACCACAGGTTACTATGGCTACACCTTC
j_gene: TRBJ2-5; v_gene: TRBV5-1; d_gene: -; abundance: -; CDR3aa: CASRSASQETQYF; CDR3nt: TGCGCCAGCAGGTCCGCCAGCCAAGAGACCCAGTACTTC
j_gene: TRBJ2-5; v_gene: TRBV30; d_gene: -; abundance: -; CDR3aa: CAWDRGASGQETQYF; CDR3nt: TGTGCCTGGGACCGGGGGGCTAGCGGACAAGAGACCCAGTACTTC
j_gene: TRBJ2-7; v_gene: TRBV7-2; d_gene: TRBD1; abundance: -; CDR3aa: CASSLGGQGNYEQYF; CDR3nt: TGTGCCAGCAGCTTAGGAGGACAGGGGAACTACGAGCAGTACTTC
j_gene: TRBJ1-2; v_gene: TRBV13; d_gene: -; abundance: -; CDR3aa: CASSSQGTATYGYTF; CDR3nt: TGTGCCAGCAGCTCGCAGGGAACGGCTACCTATGGCTACACCTTC
j_gene: TRBJ1-2; v_gene: TRBV27; d_gene: -; abundance: -; CDR3aa: CASSFSGNYGYTF; CDR3nt: TGTGCCAGCAGTTTTAGCGGTAACTATGGCTACACCTTC
j_gene: TRBJ2-2; v_gene: TRBV4-1; d_gene: TRBD1; abundance: -; CDR3aa: CASSQDNRGQGGTGELFF; CDR3nt: TGCGCCAGCAGCCAAGATAACAGGGGCCAAGGGGGCACCGGGGAGCTGTTTTTT
j_gene: TRBJ1-4; v_gene: TRBV13; d_gene: -; abundance: -; CDR3aa: CASSLVGREGEKLFF; CDR3nt: TGTGCCAGCAGCTTAGTAGGCAGGGAAGGGGAAAAACTGTTTTTT
j_gene: TRBJ2-7; v_gene: TRBV29-1; d_gene: TRBD1; abundance: -; CDR3aa: CSVEGTGSSYEQYF; CDR3nt: TGCAGCGTTGAAGGGACAGGGAGCTCCTACGAGCAGTACTTC
j_gene: TRBJ2-7; v_gene: TRBV6-2/TRBV6-3; d_gene: TRBD2; abundance: -; CDR3aa: CASSYGTSESYEQYF; CDR3nt: TGTGCCAGCAGTTACGGGACTAGTGAGAGCTACGAGCAGTACTTC
j_gene: TRBJ1-1; v_gene: TRBV5-1; d_gene: -; abundance: -; CDR3aa: CASSLDPGGTEAFF; CDR3nt: TGCGCCAGCAGCTTAGACCCAGGAGGTACTGAAGCTTTCTTT
j_gene: TRBJ1-1; v_gene: TRBV11-1; d_gene: -; abundance: -; CDR3aa: CASSPGGTGNTEAFF; CDR3nt: TGTGCCAGCAGCCCTGGCGGGACCGGCAACACTGAAGCTTTCTTT
j_gene: TRBJ1-2; v_gene: TRBV6-5; d_gene: TRBD1; abundance: -; CDR3aa: CASSQLPRTGYGYTF; CDR3nt: TGTGCCAGCAGTCAACTGCCTCGGACAGGTTATGGCTACACCTTC
j_gene: TRBJ2-5; v_gene: TRBV11-2; d_gene: TRBD2; abundance: -; CDR3aa: CASSLDFPSGVWGETQYF; CDR3nt: TGTGCCAGCAGCTTAGATTTTCCTAGCGGGGTTTGGGGGGAGACCCAGTACTTC
j_gene: TRBJ1-1; v_gene: TRBV7-9; d_gene: TRBD1; abundance: -; CDR3aa: CASSSHRGEAFF; CDR3nt: TGTGCCAGCAGCTCTCACAGGGGTGAAGCTTTCTTT
j_gene: TRBJ1-2; v_gene: TRBV2; d_gene: -; abundance: -; CDR3aa: CASSEGREDGYTF; CDR3nt: TGTGCCAGCAGTGAAGGGAGGGAGGATGGCTACACCTTC